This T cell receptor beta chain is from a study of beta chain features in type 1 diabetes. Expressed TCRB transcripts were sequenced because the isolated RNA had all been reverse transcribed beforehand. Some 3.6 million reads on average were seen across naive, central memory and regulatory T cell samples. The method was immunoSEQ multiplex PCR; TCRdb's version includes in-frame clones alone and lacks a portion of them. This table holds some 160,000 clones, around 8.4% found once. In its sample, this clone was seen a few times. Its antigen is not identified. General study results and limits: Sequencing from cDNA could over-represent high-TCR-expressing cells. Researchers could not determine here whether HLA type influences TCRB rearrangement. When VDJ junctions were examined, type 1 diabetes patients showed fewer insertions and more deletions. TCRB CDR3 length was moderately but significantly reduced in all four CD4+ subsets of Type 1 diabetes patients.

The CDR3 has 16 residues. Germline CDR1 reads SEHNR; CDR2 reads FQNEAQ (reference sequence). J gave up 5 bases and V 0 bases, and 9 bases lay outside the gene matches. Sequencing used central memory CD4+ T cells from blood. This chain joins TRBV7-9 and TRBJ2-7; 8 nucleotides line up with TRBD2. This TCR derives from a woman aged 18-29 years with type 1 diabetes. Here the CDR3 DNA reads TGTGCCAGCAGCTTAGCGCTGACGGGAGGGCGGAACGAGCAGTACTTC. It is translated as CASSLALTGGRNEQYF.